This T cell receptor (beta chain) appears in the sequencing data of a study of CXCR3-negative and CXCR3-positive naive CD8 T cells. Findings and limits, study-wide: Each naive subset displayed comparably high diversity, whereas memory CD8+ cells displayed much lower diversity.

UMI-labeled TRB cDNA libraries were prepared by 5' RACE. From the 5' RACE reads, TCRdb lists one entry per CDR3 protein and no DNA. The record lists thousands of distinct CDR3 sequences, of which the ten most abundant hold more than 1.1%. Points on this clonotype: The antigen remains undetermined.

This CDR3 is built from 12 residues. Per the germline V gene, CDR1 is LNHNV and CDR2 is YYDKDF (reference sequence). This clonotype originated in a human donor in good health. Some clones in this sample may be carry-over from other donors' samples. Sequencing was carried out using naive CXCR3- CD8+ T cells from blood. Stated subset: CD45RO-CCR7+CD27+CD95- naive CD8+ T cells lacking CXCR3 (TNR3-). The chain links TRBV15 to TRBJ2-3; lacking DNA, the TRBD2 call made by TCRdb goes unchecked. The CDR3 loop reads CATSFIADTQYF.